This paragraph covers one T cell receptor (beta chain) sequence. The V end lost 0 bases, the J end lost 8 bases, and 10 bases lay between the germline ends. The CDR3 runs 14 residues. Germline lookup yields CDR1 KGHSY and CDR2 FQNENV. Per the study methods: Nucleated cell number was recorded as an estimate derived from reference gene primer amplification. Generated by immunoSEQ multiplex PCR, the TCRdb table keeps only in-frame clones and is missing some. V, J and clone size derive from that table, while D and trimming were established from the DNA sequence. The sample lists 340,000 or so clones, over 70% occurring once. The sample is drawn from a study of blood T cell repertoires in COVID-19. Study information: Acute and convalescent COVID-19 specimens originated in the United States, Italy and Spain.

The receptor was derived from a man aged 25-40 years with active or convalescent COVID-19. This chain links TRBV16 with TRBJ1-4, with a weak D call TRBD1 (6 bases). The sequencing input was peripheral blood. In nucleotides, the CDR3 is TGTGCCAGCAGCCAATCGGCCCAGGGGGAAAAACTGTTTTTT. The encoded protein is CASSQSAQGEKLFF.